This TCR beta chain was profiled in a study of memory CD4+ T cells and cytomegalovirus serostatus. Single viable CD3+CD4+CD8-CD45RO+ cells were sorted as the memory CD4+ T cells. Donors' CMV status reflects serum IgG against pp150, pp28, p38, p52. Total CD4+ T cells were enriched by CD4 positive selection. The CDR3 length is 14 residues. Germline V gene sequence: CDR1 LNHNV, CDR2 YYDKDF (reference sequence). V was trimmed by 5 bases and J by 1 base, leaving 11 bases between them. How the authors handled the data: After removing out-of-frame reads, millions of distinct TCRbeta sequences remained. Method: immunoSEQ multiplex PCR; TCRdb's copy keeps in-frame clones and lacks some. That table is the source of V, J and clone size, and D and trimming were worked out from the DNA. The sample contains around 88,000 clones, approximately 80% of which appear only once. General study points: Of approximately 160 reported CMV TCRbeta sequences, under 70 were found in memory CD4+ repertoires.

On this clone: The antigen is not known.

V usage is TRBV15 and J usage is TRBJ2-5; no firm D call. This clonotype was obtained from an adult in good health and CMV-seropositive. Sequencing was done on a sample of memory CD4+ T cells from blood. The CDR3 sequence is CATSRAYTQETQYF. DNA of the CDR3: TGTGCCACCAGCCGCGCCTATACCCAAGAGACCCAGTACTTC. Full variable domain (outside the CDR3, taken from reference TRBV15 and TRBJ2-5): DAMVIQNPRYQVTQFGKPVTLSCSQTLNHNVMYWYQQKSSQAPKLLFHYYDKDFNNEADTPDNFQSRRPNTSFCFLDIRSPGLGDTAMYLCATSRAYTQETQYFGPGTRLLVL.